One and the same sample provided the 25 T cell receptor beta chains below, sequenced in a study of blood T cell repertoires in COVID-19. The repertoire was sequenced with immunoSEQ multiplex PCR; TCRdb's copy has only in-frame clones and lacks some. The data show 200,000 to 250,000 clones, with around nine tenths seen just once and about 14% held by the top ten. The source material was PBMCs or T cells enriched from blood (not recorded which). The source of these receptors is a woman aged 45-65 years with acute COVID-19.

The chain joins TRBV9 to TRBJ2-3; TRBD2 might be the D (6 bases). CDR1 and CDR2 (germline): SGDLS, YYNGEE. The V end was cut by 1 base, the J end by 4 bases, with 16 bases between. This CDR3 is built from 16 residues. Written as DNA, the CDR3 is TGTGCCAGCAGCGTATTTGCGGGGCGGCGACCAGATACGCAGTATTTT. The encoded protein is CASSVFAGRRPDTQYF.

The V gene is TRBV19, the J gene TRBJ1-1; 8 bases are a match to TRBD1. The CDR3 covers 15 residues. Germline V gene sequence: CDR1 LNHDA, CDR2 SQIVND (reference sequence). The junction had 2 bases not matched to a gene; V was cut back by 1 base and J by 1 base. The CDR3 here is CASSIADRGNTEAFF. The CDR3 nucleotides are TGTGCCAGTAGTATAGCAGACAGGGGGAACACTGAAGCTTTCTTT.

The chain employs TRBV11-2 and TRBJ1-1; no clear D. CDR3 size: 17 residues. V was trimmed by 0 bases and J by 11 bases, leaving 25 bases between them. Per the germline V gene, CDR1 is SGHAT and CDR2 is FQNNGV. This CDR3 reads CASSLDLLGVSGGGAFF. Written as DNA, the CDR3 is TGTGCCAGCAGCTTAGACCTCCTGGGCGTTTCCGGCGGAGGGGCTTTCTTT.

DNA of the CDR3: TGTGCCAGCAGCCTATTCACAGGGAACCTGGTTGCTTTCTTT. This codes for CASSLFTGNLVAFF. The chain joins TRBV3-1 (or the pseudogene TRBV3-2) to TRBJ1-1, with D possibly being TRBD1 (6 bases). In germline, CDR1 is LGHDT, CDR2 YNNKEL (reference sequence). Trimming cost V 4 bases and J 11 bases, with 20 bases left between them. The CDR3 length is 14 residues.

CDR3 residues: CASSLSSGSRIYGYTF. The DNA for the CDR3 is TGTGCCAGCAGTTTGTCCTCTGGATCGCGGATCTATGGCTACACCTTC. The chain employs TRBV28 and TRBJ1-2; D not resolved. V was pared by 3 bases and J by 4 bases, with 18 bases between. The CDR3 extends over 16 amino acids. From germline, CDR1 is MDHEN and CDR2 SYDVKM.

The chain couples TRBV3-1 (or the pseudogene TRBV3-2) to TRBJ2-5; possible D gene TRBD2, 6 bases. CDR1 is LGHDT, CDR2 YNNKEL, per germline (reference sequence). The CDR3 is 15 residues long. Trimming cost V 6 bases and J 5 bases, with 19 bases left between them. CDR3 in amino acids: CASRQTSALWETQYF. The DNA of the CDR3 is TGTGCCAGCAGGCAGACTAGTGCTCTATGGGAGACCCAGTACTTC.

The V call is TRBV13, the J call TRBJ2-5; D uncertain. The CDR3 is 16 residues long. The germline V gene has CDR1 PRHDT and CDR2 FYEKMQ (reference sequence). Trimming took 1 base from V and 4 from J, leaving 16 bases between them. CDR3 coding DNA: TGTGCCAGCAGCTTAGCTGCCGGCGGAGTCGGAGAGACCCAGTACTTC. It translates to CASSLAAGGVGETQYF. Using reference TRBV13 and TRBJ2-5 for the parts outside the CDR3, the full variable domain is AAGVIQSPRHLIKEKRETATLKCYPIPRHDTVYWYQQGPGQDPQFLISFYEKMQSDKGSIPDRFSAQQFSDYHSELNMSSLELGDSALYFCASSLAAGGVGETQYFGPGTRLLVL.

V is TRBV13 and J is TRBJ2-7; the match to TRBD2 covers 15 bases. The junction had 10 bases not matched to a gene; V was cut back by 5 bases and J by 5 bases. Germline values: CDR1 PRHDT, CDR2 FYEKMQ (reference sequence). The CDR3 contains 17 residues. CDR3 protein: CASSLRTSGRASDEQYF. DNA for the CDR3: TGTGCCAGCAGCCTTAGGACTAGCGGGAGGGCCTCTGACGAGCAGTACTTC. The variable domain in full, completed from reference TRBV13 and TRBJ2-7, reads AAGVIQSPRHLIKEKRETATLKCYPIPRHDTVYWYQQGPGQDPQFLISFYEKMQSDKGSIPDRFSAQQFSDYHSELNMSSLELGDSALYFCASSLRTSGRASDEQYFGPGTRLTVT.

The rearrangement links TRBV21-1 to TRBJ2-1; the tabulated D call, TRBD2, remains unverified against the DNA. TRBV21-1 is shown as a pseudogene. The CDR3 has 17 residues. The CDR3 loop reads CASSPYEREGFYNEQFF. For the CDR3, the DNA is TGTGCCAGCAGCCCTTATGAGCGGGAAGGGTTCTACAATGAGCAGTTCTTC.

The rearrangement uses TRBV19 and TRBJ2-1; 8 nucleotides line up with TRBD2. Germline loops: CDR1 LNHDA, CDR2 SQIVND (reference sequence). After removal of 7 bases from V and 6 bases from J, the junction contained 8 bases not matched to a gene. The CDR3 covers 14 residues. CDR3: CASNQGLGSNEQFF. The CDR3 DNA is TGTGCCAGTAATCAGGGACTAGGAAGCAATGAGCAGTTCTTC. Supplemented by reference TRBV19 and TRBJ2-1, the full variable domain reads DGGITQSPKYLFRKEGQNVTLSCEQNLNHDAMYWYRQDPGQGLRLIYYSQIVNDFQKGDIAEGYSVSREKKESFPLTVTSAQKNPTAFYLCASNQGLGSNEQFFGPGTRLTVL.

CDR3 in DNA: TGTGCCAGTAGTATCCCTCTCGACAGGATTAATTCACCCCTCCACTTT. This translates into CASSIPLDRINSPLHF. This chain joins TRBV19 and TRBJ1-6; the D gene is possibly TRBD1 (6 bases). Germline V gene sequence: CDR1 LNHDA, CDR2 SQIVND (reference sequence). V shed 3 bases and J shed 6 bases, with 15 bases lying between them. This CDR3 contains 16 residues.

Details on this clone: The sample contains more than one DNA sequence encoding this CDR3. The gene calls are TRBV28 and TRBJ1-3; 8 nucleotides align to TRBD1. Per germline, CDR1 MDHEN and CDR2 SYDVKM. Unmatched junction bases numbered 5, after V lost 3 bases and J lost 7 bases. The CDR3 totals 14 residues. CDR3 DNA sequence: TGTGCCAGCAGTTTGGACAGGGTTGGGAACACCATATATTTT. It is translated as CASSLDRVGNTIYF.

This chain connects TRBV21-1 to TRBJ1-1. TRBV21-1 is a known pseudogene. This CDR3 contains 14 residues. This chain's CDR3 is CASSKGRVLCKAFF. In nucleotides, the CDR3 is TGTGCCAGCAGCAAAGGACGGGTCCTCTGTAAAGCTTTCTTT.

The CDR3 DNA is TGTGCCAGCCTTAGGGCGGGAGGGCCCTACGAGCAGTACTTC. Its translation: CASLRAGGPYEQYF. The rearrangement joins TRBV28 to TRBJ2-7, with 9 nucleotides matching TRBD2. The CDR3 is 14 residues long. V lost 8 bases to trimming and J lost 2 bases; unmatched junction nucleotides: 7. Germline V CDR1 and CDR2: MDHEN, SYDVKM.

Only a few counts were recorded for this clone. The J gene is TRBJ2-2, the V gene TRBV18; perhaps TRBD2 as D (6 bases). CDR3 size: 15 residues. The V and J ends lost 6 bases and 2 bases respectively, with 13 bases between them. Germline V gene data show CDR1 as KGHSH and CDR2 as LQKENI. The CDR3 DNA is TGTGCCAGCTCTCCCGGGACTCAAAACACCGGGGAGCTGTTTTTT. It is translated as CASSPGTQNTGELFF.

The chain links TRBV11-3 to TRBJ2-2, with D perhaps TRBD1 (5 bases). The CDR3 has 13 residues. The V end lost 5 bases, the J end lost 5 bases, and 9 bases lay between the germline ends. Germline V gene lookup returns CDR1 SGHNT and CDR2 YENEEA. DNA for the CDR3: TGTGCCAGCAGCCTTAGGGGAACCGGGGAGCTGTTTTTT. Its protein is CASSLRGTGELFF.

The chain joins TRBV29-1 to TRBJ1-2; 7 bases fit TRBD1. J was trimmed by 3 bases and V by 0 bases; bases with no gene match: 7. Germline V gene data show CDR1 as SQVTM and CDR2 as ANQGSEA. The CDR3 spans 15 residues. In DNA form, the CDR3 reads TGCAGCGTTGAAGAGGTCCACAGGGGCCACTATGGCTACACCTTC. Translated, it gives CSVEEVHRGHYGYTF.

The chain combines TRBV5-1 with TRBJ2-3; 11 bases map to TRBD2. CDR3 length: 17 residues. J gave up 9 bases and V 4 bases, and 16 bases lay outside the gene matches. Germline CDR1 SGHRS, CDR2 YFSETQ. The CDR3 bases are TGCGCCAGCAGCAGGGGACTAGCGGACTCACCCGTGGGGACGCAGTATTTT. Its translation: CASSRGLADSPVGTQYF.

The V gene is TRBV7-3, the J gene TRBJ2-2; a weak D match, TRBD2 (6 bases). Trimming shortened V by 3 bases and J by 2 bases, and 10 bases separated the two germline ends. CDR1 and CDR2 (germline): SGHTA, FQGTGA. This CDR3 spans 15 amino acids. In DNA form, the CDR3 reads TGTGCCAGCAGCTTGACTAGTACTAACACCGGGGAGCTGTTTTTT. Translation gives CASSLTSTNTGELFF.

J is TRBJ2-1 and V is TRBV2; TRBD2 agrees at 10 bases. This CDR3 contains 15 residues. Germline V lookup: CDR1 SNHLY, CDR2 FYNNEI. V was clipped by 6 bases and J by 5 bases; unmatched bases: 7. The CDR3 loop is CASRRTSGVHNEQFF. DNA of the CDR3: TGTGCCAGCAGGAGGACTAGCGGTGTACACAATGAGCAGTTCTTC.

The rearrangement uses TRBV2 and TRBJ1-5; no firm D call. V was clipped by 6 bases and J by 6 bases, with 15 bases between them. Germline V CDR1 and CDR2: SNHLY, FYNNEI. This CDR3 is built from 14 residues. The CDR3 sequence: CASSPHRLIQPQHF. CDR3 DNA: TGTGCCAGCAGCCCGCACAGATTAATTCAGCCCCAGCATTTT.

J is TRBJ2-7 and V is TRBV27; perhaps TRBD2 as D (6 bases). CDR3 length equals 15 residues. Germline-derived CDR1 and CDR2 are MNHEY and SMNVEV (reference sequence). Between the trimmed V and J ends, which lost 5 bases and 3 bases, there was a span of 17 bases. CDR3: CASSLSGHEIYEQYF. The DNA of the CDR3 is TGTGCCAGCAGTCTTAGCGGACACGAAATCTACGAGCAGTACTTC.

The chain is built from TRBV3-1 (or the pseudogene TRBV3-2) and TRBJ2-1; 12 bases are a match to TRBD2. This CDR3 spans 17 amino acids. Germline lookup yields CDR1 LGHDT and CDR2 YNNKEL (reference sequence). Trimming at V came to 2 bases and at J to 4 bases, leaving 6 bases not matched to a gene. Here the CDR3 reads CASSQHTGTSGYNEQFF. CDR3 DNA sequence: TGTGCCAGCAGCCAACACACCGGGACTAGCGGGTACAATGAGCAGTTCTTC.

This chain joins TRBV12-5 and TRBJ2-1; 9 bases fit TRBD2. Unmatched junction bases numbered 8, after V lost 0 bases and J lost 5 bases. The CDR3 loop spans 17 amino acids. Per germline, CDR1 LGHNT and CDR2 FRNRAP. The CDR3 DNA follows: TGTGCTAGTGGTTTGGTGGTAGCGGGAGCGCCACACAATGAGCAGTTCTTC. It codes for CASGLVVAGAPHNEQFF.

The chain links TRBV5-1 to TRBJ2-7, with 11 bases matching TRBD2. V was pared by 2 bases and J by 2 bases, with 0 bases of the junction left unmatched. This CDR3 comprises 14 residues. Germline V gene data show CDR1 as SGHRS and CDR2 as YFSETQ. CDR3 DNA sequence: TGCGCCAGCAGCTTTAGCGGGAGGGCCTACGAGCAGTACTTC. It codes for CASSFSGRAYEQYF.